Included here is one TCR beta chain sequence, with context. The data were obtained in a study of cytomegalovirus exposure and HLA in healthy donors. Between the trimmed V and J ends, which lost 4 bases and 12 bases, there was a span of 18 bases. In germline, CDR1 is MGHRA, CDR2 YSYEKL. The CDR3 is made up of 13 amino acids. Use of 60 Vbeta and 13 Jbeta primers characterized the PCR. Sequencing used immunoSEQ multiplex PCR; TCRdb keeps in-frame clones, though not all of them. Of 150,000 to 200,000 clones listed, more than 65% were seen once; the top ten hold 4.5% to 7.5%. The rearrangement uses TRBV4-1 and TRBJ2-5; tentative D call: TRBD2 (5 bases). This sequence originates from a woman aged 25 to 39 in good health and CMV-seropositive. The specimen was PBMCs. CDR3 DNA sequence: TGCGCCAGCAGCCTTGTTGAGGGCGCTATAAAGTACTTC. This translates into CASSLVEGAIKYF.